This TCR beta chain was recovered during a study of cytomegalovirus exposure and HLA in healthy donors. General study points: Among the most significant clusters, several appeared linked to common viral pathogens in a later analysis. Some public TCRs appeared in many individuals, while most sequences were rare.

For this clone: The antigen is unknown.

Researchers ran the PCR with 60 Vbeta and 13 Jbeta primers. TCRdb's copy holds only in-frame clones and misses some; the assay was immunoSEQ multiplex PCR. The table records 150,000 to 200,000 clones, about four fifths of them present only once. This TCR came from a young man in good health and CMV-seropositive. Sequencing was done on a sample of PBMCs.

This CDR3 is CASSGDRAGYTF. The CDR3, as DNA: TGCGCCAGCAGTGGAGACAGGGCTGGCTACACCTTC. The chain uses TRBV10-1 and TRBJ1-2, with 7 bases that match TRBD1. V shed 4 bases and J 7 bases; nucleotides not matched to a gene: 3. The CDR3 covers 12 residues. Germline V gene lookup returns CDR1 WNHNN and CDR2 SYGVQD (reference sequence).